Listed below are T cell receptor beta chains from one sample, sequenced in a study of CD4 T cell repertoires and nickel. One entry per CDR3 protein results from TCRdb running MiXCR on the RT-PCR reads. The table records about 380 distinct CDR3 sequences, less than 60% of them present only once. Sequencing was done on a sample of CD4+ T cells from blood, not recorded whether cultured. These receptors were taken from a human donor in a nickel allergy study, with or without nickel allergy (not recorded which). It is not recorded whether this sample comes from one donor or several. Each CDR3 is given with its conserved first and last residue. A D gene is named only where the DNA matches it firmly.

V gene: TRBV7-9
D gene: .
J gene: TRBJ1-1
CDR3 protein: CADSQQNTEAFF

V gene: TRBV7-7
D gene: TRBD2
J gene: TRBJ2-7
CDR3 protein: CASSWRLAGVGEQYF

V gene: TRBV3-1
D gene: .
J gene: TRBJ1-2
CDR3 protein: CASSHAMGSGYTF

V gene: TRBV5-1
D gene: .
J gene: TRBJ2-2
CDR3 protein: CASSLVIAGDTGELFF

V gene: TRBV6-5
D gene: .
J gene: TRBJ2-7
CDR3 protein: CASSRDRTSSYEQYF

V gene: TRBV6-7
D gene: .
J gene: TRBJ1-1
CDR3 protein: CASSYAPGEDTEAFF

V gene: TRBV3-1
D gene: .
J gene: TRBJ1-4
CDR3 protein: CASSHLGSGEKLFF

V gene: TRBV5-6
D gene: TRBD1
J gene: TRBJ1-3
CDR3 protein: CASSSPHRGGNTIYF

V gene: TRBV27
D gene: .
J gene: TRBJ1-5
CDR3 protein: CASSHLRNQPQHF

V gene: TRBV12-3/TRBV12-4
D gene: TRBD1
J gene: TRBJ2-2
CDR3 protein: CASRDRFLRPGELFF

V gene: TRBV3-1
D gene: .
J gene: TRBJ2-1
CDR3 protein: CASSHNRGWPSQQFF

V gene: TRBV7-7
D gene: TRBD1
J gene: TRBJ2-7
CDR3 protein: CASSLAGQDEQYF

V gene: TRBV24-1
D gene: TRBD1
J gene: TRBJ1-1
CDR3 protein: CATRGGGPEAFF

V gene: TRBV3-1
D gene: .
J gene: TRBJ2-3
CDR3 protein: CASSHRLGLSTDTQYF

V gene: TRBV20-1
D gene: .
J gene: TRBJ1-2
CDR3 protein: CSARARELINYGYTF